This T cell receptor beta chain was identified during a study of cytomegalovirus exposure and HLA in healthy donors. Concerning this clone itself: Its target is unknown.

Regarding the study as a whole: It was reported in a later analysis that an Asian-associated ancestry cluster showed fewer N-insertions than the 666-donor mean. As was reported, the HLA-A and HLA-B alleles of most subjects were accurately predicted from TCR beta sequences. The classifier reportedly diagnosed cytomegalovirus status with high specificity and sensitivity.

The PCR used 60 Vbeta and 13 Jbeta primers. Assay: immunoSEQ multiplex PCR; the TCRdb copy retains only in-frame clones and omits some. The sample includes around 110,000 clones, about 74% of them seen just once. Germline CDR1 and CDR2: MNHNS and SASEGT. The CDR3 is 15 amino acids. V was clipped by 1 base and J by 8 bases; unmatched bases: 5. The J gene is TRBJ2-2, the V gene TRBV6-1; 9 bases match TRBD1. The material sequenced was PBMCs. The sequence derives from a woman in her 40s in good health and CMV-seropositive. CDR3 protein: CASSEGYRGRGELFF. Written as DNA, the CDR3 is TGTGCCAGCAGTGAAGGATACAGGGGGCGGGGGGAGCTGTTTTTT.